Reported below is one TCR beta chain. The data belong to a study of control samples from healthy donors and cancer patients. Germline V gives CDR1 SNHLY, CDR2 FYNNEI. The J segment lost 5 bases and the V segment lost 1 base, leaving 8 bases of the junction unmatched. The CDR3 has 16 residues. Data came from immunoSEQ multiplex PCR; TCRdb stores just in-frame clones and leaves some out. This sample carries some 51,000 clones, over 75% of them seen once, and the ten largest clones take roughly 3.8%. The clonotype was recovered from a man in his forties or fifties in good health. The sample was blood. This chain links TRBV2 with TRBJ2-7; 10 bases are shared with TRBD2. The CDR3 spells CASSEGLAGVKHEQYF. In DNA, the CDR3 is TGTGCCAGCAGTGAAGGTCTAGCGGGAGTAAAGCACGAGCAGTACTTC.